These 20 T cell receptor beta chains share one sample of origin, sequenced in a study of blood T cell repertoires in COVID-19. Generated by immunoSEQ multiplex PCR, the TCRdb table keeps only in-frame clones and is missing some. The sample lists about 240,000 clones, about nine tenths occurring once. The sample taken for sequencing was PBMCs or T cells enriched from blood (not recorded which). These receptors were obtained from a woman younger than 45 with acute COVID-19.

There are many counts of this clone. This CDR3 is CASSLAGTGSSPLHF. The CDR3 nucleotides are TGTGCCAGCAGCTTGGCGGGGACAGGAAGTTCACCCCTCCACTTT. The chain is built from TRBV5-5 and TRBJ1-6, with TRBD1 identical over 8 bases. Germline CDR1 SGHKS, CDR2 YYEKEE (reference sequence). This CDR3 is built from 15 residues. Trimming at V came to 0 bases and at J to 9 bases, leaving 5 bases not matched to a gene. The variable domain in full, with the rest retrieved from reference TRBV5-5 and TRBJ1-6, is DAGVTQSPTHLIKTRGQQVTLRCSPISGHKSVSWYQQVLGQGPQFIFQYYEKEERGRGNFPDRFSARQFPNYSSELNVNALLLGDSALYLCASSLAGTGSSPLHFGNGTRLTVT.

The chain links TRBV7-9 to TRBJ1-5; the D gene is possibly TRBD1 (5 bases). Germline values: CDR1 SEHNR, CDR2 FQNEAQ (reference sequence). V lost 5 bases, J lost 5 bases, and 13 bases lay in between. The CDR3 totals 14 residues. DNA for the CDR3: TGTGCCAGCAGCCCCCTGCGGGGGGATCAGCCCCAGCATTTT. Protein product: CASSPLRGDQPQHF. Drawing the rest from reference TRBV7-9 and TRBJ1-5, the complete variable domain is DTGVSQNPRHKITKRGQNVTFRCDPISEHNRLYWYRQTLGQGPEFLTYFQNEAQLEKSRLLSDRFSAERPKGSFSTLEIQRTEQGDSAMYLCASSPLRGDQPQHFGDGTRLSIL.

The chain recombines TRBV19 with TRBJ1-1; 7 nucleotides line up with TRBD1. Germline V gene sequence: CDR1 LNHDA, CDR2 SQIVND (reference sequence). The CDR3 length is 13 residues. V dropped 6 bases and J dropped 1; count of bases not matched to a gene: 2. The CDR3 DNA is TGTGCCAGTAGGACAGGGAGGAACACTGAAGCTTTCTTT. As protein: CASRTGRNTEAFF.

The chain recombines TRBV4-1 with TRBJ1-1; D is ambiguous. The CDR3 totals 15 residues. Trimming pared 1 base from V and 1 base from J, leaving 10 bases between. Germline V gene lookup returns CDR1 MGHRA and CDR2 YSYEKL. The CDR3 loop reads CASSQVWRRNTEAFF. The CDR3 nucleotides read TGCGCCAGCAGCCAAGTATGGAGGAGGAACACTGAAGCTTTCTTT.

The V call is TRBV27, the J call TRBJ1-5; 9 nucleotides match TRBD1. Germline CDR1 reads MNHEY; CDR2 reads SMNVEV (reference sequence). With 5 bases clipped from V and 7 bases from J, the junction kept 12 bases outside the gene matches. The CDR3 spans 16 residues. The CDR3 DNA sequence: TGTGCCAGCAGTGGCTCGGGACAGGGAAGGCCACAGCCCCAGCATTTT. Protein product: CASSGSGQGRPQPQHF.

This clone has just one count. The J gene is TRBJ1-6, the V gene TRBV10-3; D not resolved. V was shortened by 0 bases and J by 0 bases, with 9 bases between the two germline ends. CDR3 length equals 17 residues. Per germline, CDR1 ENHRY and CDR2 SYGVKD. The CDR3 nucleotides are TGTGCCATCAGTGAGTCGAGGGCCCACTCCTATAATTCACCCCTCCACTTT. Encoded protein: CAISESRAHSYNSPLHF.

The chain carries TRBV27 and TRBJ1-3; D is possibly TRBD1 (5 bases). Germline V gene data show CDR1 as MNHEY and CDR2 as SMNVEV (reference sequence). The CDR3 covers 14 residues. V was pared by 7 bases and J by 1 base, with 11 bases between. The CDR3 DNA follows: TGTGCCAGCAAAACTTCAGGGTCTGGAAACACCATATATTTT. Amino acid sequence: CASKTSGSGNTIYF.

The gene calls are TRBV3-1 (or the pseudogene TRBV3-2) and TRBJ2-1, with TRBD2 matching over 8 bases. Germline CDR1 reads LGHDT; CDR2 reads YNNKEL (reference sequence). With V trimmed by 4 bases and J by 8 bases, 7 bases remained unmatched. The CDR3 is made up of 14 amino acids. The CDR3 DNA follows: TGTGCCAGCAGCCGACTAGCGAGGGGAGATGAGCAGTTCTTC. This translates into CASSRLARGDEQFF.

The chain carries TRBV15 and TRBJ2-5; D possibly corresponds to TRBD2 (6 bases). Trimming took 3 bases from V and 5 from J, leaving 10 bases between them. In germline, CDR1 is LNHNV, CDR2 YYDKDF (reference sequence). This CDR3 region has 13 residues. CDR3 in DNA: TGTGCCACCAGCAGTCGCGGGGTGGAGACCCAGTACTTC. Translating it yields CATSSRGVETQYF. Complete variable domain (other parts from reference TRBV15 and TRBJ2-5): DAMVIQNPRYQVTQFGKPVTLSCSQTLNHNVMYWYQQKSSQAPKLLFHYYDKDFNNEADTPDNFQSRRPNTSFCFLDIRSPGLGDTAMYLCATSSRGVETQYFGPGTRLLVL.

V gene TRBV10-3 combines with J gene TRBJ1-2; D remains unclear. Trimming cost V 10 bases and J 1 base, with 13 bases left between them. The CDR3 sequence is 13 residues long. CDR1 is ENHRY and CDR2 is SYGVKD in the germline V gene. Here the CDR3 DNA reads TGTGCCACCCGAGACTCCCTTAACTATGGCTACACCTTC. The encoded protein is CATRDSLNYGYTF.

The chain joins TRBV9 to TRBJ2-3; no definite D call. CDR3 length: 15 residues. The germline gives CDR1 SGDLS, CDR2 YYNGEE. Trimming took off 1 base at V and 0 bases at J, with 9 bases between the two ends. The CDR3 DNA sequence: TGTGCCAGCAGCGTAATGGCGACTAGCACAGATACGCAGTATTTT. Translation: CASSVMATSTDTQYF.

The chain joins TRBV7-8 to TRBJ1-1; maybe TRBD1 (6 bases). V was pared by 6 bases and J by 2 bases, with 10 bases between. The CDR3 covers 13 residues. Germline lookup yields CDR1 SGHVS and CDR2 FQNEAQ. For the CDR3, the DNA is TGTGCCAGCAGAAAAGGGGGAAACACTGAAGCTTTCTTT. Translated: CASRKGGNTEAFF.

V is TRBV7-9 and J is TRBJ2-7, with TRBD1 matching 9 bases. The trim removed 3 bases at V and 3 bases at J, leaving 6 bases unmatched. The germline gives CDR1 SEHNR, CDR2 FQNEAQ (reference sequence). The CDR3 length is 15 residues. CDR3 protein: CASSLGTGINYEQYF. For the CDR3, the DNA is TGTGCCAGCAGCTTGGGGACAGGGATTAACTACGAGCAGTACTTC.

V usage is TRBV2 and J usage is TRBJ2-7; possibly TRBD1 for D (5 bases). Germline CDR1 is SNHLY and CDR2 is FYNNEI. There are 14 residues in the CDR3. Trimming left V 5 bases short and J 3 bases short, with 14 bases between. The CDR3 reads CASSRTITFYEQYF. DNA of the CDR3: TGTGCCAGCAGTCGGACAATTACCTTCTACGAGCAGTACTTC.

This chain uses TRBV27 with TRBJ1-1; 10 bases fit TRBD1. In germline, CDR1 is MNHEY, CDR2 SMNVEV (reference sequence). This CDR3 has 15 residues. V was clipped by 5 bases and J by 1 base; unmatched bases: 4. The CDR3 region is CASSPGQGWNTEAFF. DNA of the CDR3: TGTGCCAGCAGTCCGGGACAGGGGTGGAACACTGAAGCTTTCTTT.

The J gene is TRBJ2-5, the V gene TRBV27; D is possibly TRBD2 (6 bases). Germline-derived CDR1 and CDR2 are MNHEY and SMNVEV (reference sequence). The CDR3 sequence is 19 residues long. V lost 3 bases and J lost 5, with 28 bases in between. The CDR3 loop is CASSFYPSPAGQPEETQYF. As DNA, the CDR3 is TGTGCCAGCAGTTTCTATCCCTCTCCAGCGGGTCAACCGGAGGAGACCCAGTACTTC.

V and J are TRBV29-1 and TRBJ1-3, with D tentatively TRBD1 (6 bases). There are 14 residues in the CDR3. The germline gives CDR1 SQVTM, CDR2 ANQGSEA. Deletions cut 4 bases from V and 3 bases from J, with 13 bases between. The CDR3 bases are TGCAGCGTTGCCTTGGGGGCTTATGGAAACACCATATATTTT. Translation gives CSVALGAYGNTIYF.

The V and J genes are TRBV29-1 and TRBJ1-2; tentatively, D is TRBD1 (5 bases). Germline V gives CDR1 SQVTM, CDR2 ANQGSEA. The CDR3 sequence is 13 residues long. Trimming pared 3 bases from V and 6 bases from J, leaving 14 bases between. The CDR3 DNA reads TGCAGCGTTGAGGGACTCGGCGGGGATGGCTACACCTTC. This gives the protein CSVEGLGGDGYTF.

The chain couples TRBV6-5 to TRBJ2-7, with D tentatively TRBD1 (6 bases). The CDR3 is 15 amino acids. The ends were cut back, 6 bases at V and 1 base at J, with 16 bases in the middle. Germline assignment: CDR1 MNHEY and CDR2 SVGAGI. The CDR3 DNA is TGTGCCAGCAGGTCTCCGACAGGATTTTCCTACGAGCAGTACTTC. This sequence encodes CASRSPTGFSYEQYF.

V usage is TRBV19 and J usage is TRBJ2-1; 9 nucleotides agree with TRBD1. The germline V gene has CDR1 LNHDA and CDR2 SQIVND (reference sequence). Trimming at V came to 5 bases and at J to 7 bases, leaving 9 bases not matched to a gene. The CDR3 loop spans 15 amino acids. CDR3 region: CASSLTRQGGNEQFF. The CDR3 region has the DNA TGTGCCAGTAGTTTAACCAGACAGGGGGGGAATGAGCAGTTCTTC.